The 13 T cell receptor beta chains reported below all come from one sample, sequenced in a study of Graves' ophthalmopathy and Graves' hyperthyroidism. The authors amplified TCR beta CDR3 regions, and they did so from RNA transcripts for repertoire sequencing. RT-PCR was first run with HTBI primers, then multiplex PCR in a second round. TCRdb re-called the multiplex PCR reads through MiXCR, storing one row per CDR3 protein. The data contain a few hundred thousand distinct CDR3 sequences, roughly 15% of them singletons. Material for sequencing was peripheral blood. The origin of the receptors is an adult woman with stable Graves' hyperthyroidism.

The sample holds many counts of this clonotype. The J gene is TRBJ2-5, the V gene TRBV7-9; 8 bases agree with TRBD2. Germline CDR1 SEHNR, CDR2 FQNEAQ (reference sequence). This CDR3 contains 18 residues. V was pared by 1 base and J by 1 base, with 11 bases of the junction left unmatched. The CDR3 protein is CASSLVRYSGRVQETQYF. CDR3 sequence (DNA): TGTGCCAGCAGCTTAGTTCGGTACAGCGGGAGAGTCCAAGAGACCCAGTACTTC.

This clonotype was detected ten times or more. CDR3 in amino acids: CASSLERLTYEQYF. CDR3 coding DNA: TGTGCCAGCAGCTTAGAAAGACTTACCTACGAGCAGTACTTC. V usage is TRBV11-2 and J usage is TRBJ2-7; no firm D call. CDR3 length: 14 amino acids. Trimming took 0 bases from V and 2 from J, leaving 8 bases between them. Per the germline V gene, CDR1 is SGHAT and CDR2 is FQNNGV.

V usage is TRBV7-2 and J usage is TRBJ1-1; no clear D. CDR3 length equals 14 residues. Trimming took 6 bases from V and 4 from J, leaving 15 bases between them. Germline V lookup: CDR1 SGHTA, CDR2 FQGNSA. The CDR3 region is CASSKETQLTEAFF. The CDR3 DNA reads TGTGCCAGCAGTAAGGAGACACAGCTCACTGAAGCTTTCTTT.

There are a few counts of this clonotype. This chain uses TRBV30 with TRBJ1-5; 10 positions match TRBD1. CDR3 size: 16 residues. CDR1 is GTSNPN and CDR2 is SVGIG in the germline V gene (reference sequence). V shed 2 bases, J shed 6 bases, and the junction held 10 bases outside the gene matches. The CDR3 bases are TGTGCCTGGAGTCCGCGGGACAGGGGTTTCGGTCAGCCCCAGCATTTT. This codes for CAWSPRDRGFGQPQHF. Full variable domain (remainder filled in from reference TRBV30 and TRBJ1-5): SQTIHQWPATLVQPVGSPLSLECTVEGTSNPNLYWYRQAAGRGLQLLFYSVGIGQISSEVPQNLSASRPQDRQFILSSKKLLLSDSGFYLCAWSPRDRGFGQPQHFGDGTRLSIL.

This clonotype was seen repeatedly, ten times or more. This chain uses TRBV2 with TRBJ1-5; D not resolved. The germline V gene has CDR1 SNHLY and CDR2 FYNNEI. Trimming removed 7 bases at V and 2 bases at J, with 9 bases between. This CDR3 spans 13 amino acids. The CDR3 reads CASNEYGNQPQHF. The CDR3, as DNA: TGTGCCAGCAACGAATACGGCAATCAGCCCCAGCATTTT.

The chain is built from TRBV20-1 and TRBJ1-1, with D unresolved. The germline gives CDR1 DFQATT, CDR2 SNEGSKA (reference sequence). Trimming took off 0 bases at V and 0 bases at J, with 14 bases between the two ends. This CDR3 is 16 amino acids long. CDR3 residues: CSARDRTGRLNTEAFF. As DNA, the CDR3 is TGCAGTGCTAGAGATCGAACGGGCAGGCTGAACACTGAAGCTTTCTTT.

The chain combines TRBV5-6 with TRBJ2-2; 9 positions match TRBD1. Per the germline V gene, CDR1 is SGHDT and CDR2 is YYEEEE. Trimming removed 4 bases from V and 7 bases from J; junction bases left unmatched: 11. The CDR3 is 16 amino acids. This CDR3 is CASSPTQGAPGGELFF. The CDR3 DNA sequence: TGTGCCAGCAGCCCGACACAGGGGGCGCCGGGCGGGGAGCTGTTTTTT.

This clonotype was seen at least ten times. The V call is TRBV10-2, the J call TRBJ2-7, with 9 positions matching TRBD2. The V segment lost 0 bases and the J segment 1 base; nucleotides outside the gene matches: 4. CDR1 is WSHSY, CDR2 SAAADI, per germline. This CDR3 has 16 amino acids. CDR3 sequence reads: CASSESSLAGSYEQYF. The DNA for the CDR3 is TGCGCCAGCAGTGAGTCGAGTCTAGCGGGATCCTACGAGCAGTACTTC.

This clonotype was observed at least ten times. The CDR3 spells CASSLEGIQPQHF. CDR3 nucleotide sequence: TGTGCCAGCAGTTTAGAGGGGATTCAGCCCCAGCATTTT. The chain has TRBV12-3 or TRBV12-4 and TRBJ1-5; possible D gene TRBD1, 5 bases. The CDR3 has 13 residues. V was cut by 1 base and J by 6 bases, with 7 bases left in between.

This clonotype was observed at least ten times. The genes are TRBV6-1 and TRBJ2-2; 8 nucleotides align to TRBD2. Germline loops: CDR1 MNHNS, CDR2 SASEGT. This CDR3 region has 16 residues. Trimming removed 2 bases from V and 0 bases from J; junction bases left unmatched: 2. The chain's CDR3 is CASSERGGANTGELFF. DNA of the CDR3: TGTGCCAGCAGTGAACGGGGGGGCGCGAACACCGGGGAGCTGTTTTTT.

This clonotype was recorded many times. V is TRBV4-1 and J is TRBJ2-7; possibly TRBD2 for D (6 bases). The CDR3 totals 16 residues. The germline V gene has CDR1 MGHRA and CDR2 YSYEKL. V gave up 0 bases and J gave up 0 bases, with 12 bases separating them. CDR3 loop: CASSQESLASSYEQYF. The CDR3 nucleotides read TGCGCCAGCAGCCAAGAGTCCCTAGCGAGCTCCTACGAGCAGTACTTC.

This clonotype was seen repeatedly, ten times or more. The rearrangement links TRBV12-3 or TRBV12-4 to TRBJ2-7; maybe TRBD1 (6 bases). This CDR3 has 16 residues. Trimming removed 2 bases at V and 0 bases at J, with 14 bases between. The CDR3 region has the DNA TGTGCCAGCAGTTTAAGGACAGACCAATTCTCCTACGAGCAGTACTTC. Protein product: CASSLRTDQFSYEQYF.

This clonotype was found a few times. V usage is TRBV28 and J usage is TRBJ1-1; 7 positions match TRBD1. J gave up 4 bases and V 8 bases, and 10 bases lay outside the gene matches. The CDR3 is 14 amino acids. The germline gives CDR1 MDHEN, CDR2 SYDVKM. The CDR3 here is CASGQTGLVTEAFF. The CDR3 DNA reads TGTGCCAGCGGACAGACAGGGCTGGTCACTGAAGCTTTCTTT.